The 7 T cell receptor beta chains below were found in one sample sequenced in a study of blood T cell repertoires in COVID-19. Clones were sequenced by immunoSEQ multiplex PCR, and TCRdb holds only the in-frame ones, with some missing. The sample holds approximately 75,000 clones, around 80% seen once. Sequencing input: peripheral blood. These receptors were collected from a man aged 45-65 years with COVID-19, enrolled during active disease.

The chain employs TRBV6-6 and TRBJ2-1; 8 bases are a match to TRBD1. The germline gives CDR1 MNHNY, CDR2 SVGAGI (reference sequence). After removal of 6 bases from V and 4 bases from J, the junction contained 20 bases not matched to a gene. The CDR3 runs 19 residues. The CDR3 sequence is CASSLRQGSSPRHYNEQFF. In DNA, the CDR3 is TGTGCCAGCAGCTTACGACAGGGGTCATCCCCCCGCCATTACAATGAGCAGTTCTTC.

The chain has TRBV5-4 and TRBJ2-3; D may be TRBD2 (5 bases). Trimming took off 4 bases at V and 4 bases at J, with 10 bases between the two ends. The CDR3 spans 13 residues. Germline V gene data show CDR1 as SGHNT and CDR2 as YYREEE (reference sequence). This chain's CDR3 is CASSPERSDTQYF. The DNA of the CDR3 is TGTGCCAGCAGCCCGGAGCGGTCAGATACGCAGTATTTT.

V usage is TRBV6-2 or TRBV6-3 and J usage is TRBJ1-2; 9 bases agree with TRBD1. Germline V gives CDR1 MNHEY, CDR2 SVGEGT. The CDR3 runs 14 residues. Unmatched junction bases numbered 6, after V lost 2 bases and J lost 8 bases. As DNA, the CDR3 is TGTGCCAGCAGTTACCCGGGACAGGGAGGCGGCTACACCTTC. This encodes CASSYPGQGGGYTF.

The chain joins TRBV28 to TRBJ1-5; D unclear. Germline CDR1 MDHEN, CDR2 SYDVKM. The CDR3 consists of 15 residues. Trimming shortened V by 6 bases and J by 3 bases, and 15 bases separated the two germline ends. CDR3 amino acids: CASSLEVRNNQPQHF. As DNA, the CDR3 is TGTGCCAGCAGCCTGGAGGTCAGGAACAATCAGCCCCAGCATTTT.

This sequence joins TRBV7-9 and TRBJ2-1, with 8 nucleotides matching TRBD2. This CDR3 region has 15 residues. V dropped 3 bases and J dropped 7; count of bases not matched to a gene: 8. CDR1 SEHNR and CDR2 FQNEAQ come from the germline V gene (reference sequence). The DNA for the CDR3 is TGTGCCAGCAGCTTGCGAGCGGGAGCGAGGAATGAGCAGTTCTTC. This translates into CASSLRAGARNEQFF.

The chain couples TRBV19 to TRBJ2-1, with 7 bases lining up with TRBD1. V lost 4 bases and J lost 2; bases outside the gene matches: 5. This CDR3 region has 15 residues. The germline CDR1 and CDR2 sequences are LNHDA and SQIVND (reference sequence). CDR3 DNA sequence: TGTGCCAGTAGTAAAGACAGGGAACCCTACAATGAGCAGTTCTTC. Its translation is CASSKDREPYNEQFF.

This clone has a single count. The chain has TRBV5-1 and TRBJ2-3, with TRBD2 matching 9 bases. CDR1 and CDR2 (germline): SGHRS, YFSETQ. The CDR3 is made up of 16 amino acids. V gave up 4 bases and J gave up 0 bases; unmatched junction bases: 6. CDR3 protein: CASSQGLAVSTDTQYF. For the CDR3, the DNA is TGCGCCAGCAGCCAGGGACTAGCAGTTAGCACAGATACGCAGTATTTT.